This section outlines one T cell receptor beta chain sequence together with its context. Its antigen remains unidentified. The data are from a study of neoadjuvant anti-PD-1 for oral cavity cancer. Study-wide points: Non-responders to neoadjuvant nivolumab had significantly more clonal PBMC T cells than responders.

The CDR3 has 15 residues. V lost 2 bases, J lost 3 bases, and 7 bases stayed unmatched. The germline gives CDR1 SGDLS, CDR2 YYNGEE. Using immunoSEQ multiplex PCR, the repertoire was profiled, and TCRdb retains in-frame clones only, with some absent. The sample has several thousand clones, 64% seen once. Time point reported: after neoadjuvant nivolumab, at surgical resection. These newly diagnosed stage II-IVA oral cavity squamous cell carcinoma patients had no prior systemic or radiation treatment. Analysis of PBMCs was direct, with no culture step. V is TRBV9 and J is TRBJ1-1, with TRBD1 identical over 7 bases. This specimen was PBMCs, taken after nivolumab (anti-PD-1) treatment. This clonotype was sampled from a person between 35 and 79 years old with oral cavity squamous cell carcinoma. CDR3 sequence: CASSVVPGTDTEAFF. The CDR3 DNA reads TGTGCCAGCAGCGTGGTCCCCGGGACAGACACTGAAGCTTTCTTT. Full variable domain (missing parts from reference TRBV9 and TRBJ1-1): DSGVTQTPKHLITATGQRVTLRCSPRSGDLSVYWYQQSLDQGLQFLIQYYNGEERAKGNILERFSAQQFPDLHSELNLSSLELGDSALYFCASSVVPGTDTEAFFGQGTRLTVV.